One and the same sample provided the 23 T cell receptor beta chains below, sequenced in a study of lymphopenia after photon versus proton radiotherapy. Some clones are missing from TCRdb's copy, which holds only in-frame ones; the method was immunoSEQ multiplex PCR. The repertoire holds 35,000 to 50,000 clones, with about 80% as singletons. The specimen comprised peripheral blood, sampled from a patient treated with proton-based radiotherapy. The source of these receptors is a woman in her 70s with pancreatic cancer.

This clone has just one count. The CDR3 loop is CASSSTGVGNTIYF. CDR3 coding DNA: TGTGCCAGTAGCTCGACAGGGGTCGGAAACACCATATATTTT. V and J are TRBV19 and TRBJ1-3, with TRBD1 identical over 8 bases. Germline CDR1 is LNHDA and CDR2 is SQIVND (reference sequence). This CDR3 spans 14 amino acids. Trimming at V came to 6 bases and at J to 4 bases, leaving 5 bases not matched to a gene.

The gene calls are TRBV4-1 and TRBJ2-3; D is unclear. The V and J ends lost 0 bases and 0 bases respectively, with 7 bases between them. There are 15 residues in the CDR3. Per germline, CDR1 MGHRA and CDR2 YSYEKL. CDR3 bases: TGCGCCAGCAGCCAAGAAGGATATAGCACAGATACGCAGTATTTT. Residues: CASSQEGYSTDTQYF.

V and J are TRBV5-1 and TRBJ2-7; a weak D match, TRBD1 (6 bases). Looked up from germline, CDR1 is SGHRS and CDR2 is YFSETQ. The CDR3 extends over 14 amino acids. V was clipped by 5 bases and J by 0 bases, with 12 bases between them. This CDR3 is CASRTQGTSYEQYF. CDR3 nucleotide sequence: TGCGCCAGCAGGACACAGGGAACCTCCTACGAGCAGTACTTC.

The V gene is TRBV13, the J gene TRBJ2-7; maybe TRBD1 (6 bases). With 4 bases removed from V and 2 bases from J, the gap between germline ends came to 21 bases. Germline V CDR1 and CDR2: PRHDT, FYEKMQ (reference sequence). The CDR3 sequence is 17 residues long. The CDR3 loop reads CASSSRQGLGRTYEQYF. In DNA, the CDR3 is TGTGCCAGCAGCTCTCGTCAGGGGCTAGGCCGCACCTACGAGCAGTACTTC.

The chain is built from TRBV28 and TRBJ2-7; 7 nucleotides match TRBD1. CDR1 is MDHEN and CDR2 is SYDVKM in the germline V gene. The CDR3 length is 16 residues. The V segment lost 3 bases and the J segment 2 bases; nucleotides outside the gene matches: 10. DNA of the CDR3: TGTGCCAGCAGTTTTTCCTTCTTACAGGGGACCTACGAGCAGTACTTC. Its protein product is CASSFSFLQGTYEQYF.

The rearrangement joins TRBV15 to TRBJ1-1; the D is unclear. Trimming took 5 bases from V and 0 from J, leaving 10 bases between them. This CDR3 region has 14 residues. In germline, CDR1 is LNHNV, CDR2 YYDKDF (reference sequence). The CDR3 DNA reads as TGTGCCACCAGCGGTGTTCGGATGAACACTGAAGCTTTCTTT. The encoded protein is CATSGVRMNTEAFF. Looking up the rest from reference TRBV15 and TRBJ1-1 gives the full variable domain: DAMVIQNPRYQVTQFGKPVTLSCSQTLNHNVMYWYQQKSSQAPKLLFHYYDKDFNNEADTPDNFQSRRPNTSFCFLDIRSPGLGDTAMYLCATSGVRMNTEAFFGQGTRLTVV.

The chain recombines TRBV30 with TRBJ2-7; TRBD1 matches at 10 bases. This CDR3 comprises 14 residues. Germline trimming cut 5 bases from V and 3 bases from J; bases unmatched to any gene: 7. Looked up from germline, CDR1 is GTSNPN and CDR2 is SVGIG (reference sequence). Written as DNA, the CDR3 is TGTGCCTGGGGGACAGGGGCGGGATTCTACGAGCAGTACTTC. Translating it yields CAWGTGAGFYEQYF. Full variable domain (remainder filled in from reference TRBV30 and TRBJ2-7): SQTIHQWPATLVQPVGSPLSLECTVEGTSNPNLYWYRQAAGRGLQLLFYSVGIGQISSEVPQNLSASRPQDRQFILSSKKLLLSDSGFYLCAWGTGAGFYEQYFGPGTRLTVT.

As DNA, the CDR3 is TGTGCCAGCAGCTTAGAGGGAGGACCCACCTACGAGCAGTACTTC. This translates into CASSLEGGPTYEQYF. V usage is TRBV7-6 and J usage is TRBJ2-7; a weak D match, TRBD2 (6 bases). From germline, CDR1 is SGHVS and CDR2 FNYEAQ. V was pared by 1 base and J by 2 bases, with 12 bases between. CDR3 size: 15 residues.

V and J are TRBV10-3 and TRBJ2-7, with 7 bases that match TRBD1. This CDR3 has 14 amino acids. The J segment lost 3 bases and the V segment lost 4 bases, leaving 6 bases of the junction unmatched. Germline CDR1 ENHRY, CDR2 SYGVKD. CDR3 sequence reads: CAISGRDSLYEQYF. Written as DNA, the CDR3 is TGTGCCATCAGTGGCCGGGACAGCCTCTACGAGCAGTACTTC.

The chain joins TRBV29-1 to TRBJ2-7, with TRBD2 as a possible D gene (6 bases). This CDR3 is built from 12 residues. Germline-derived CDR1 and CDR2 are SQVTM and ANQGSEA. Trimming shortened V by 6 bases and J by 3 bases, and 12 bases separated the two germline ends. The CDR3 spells CSVGGPNYEQYF. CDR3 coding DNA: TGCAGCGTCGGGGGACCGAACTACGAGCAGTACTTC.

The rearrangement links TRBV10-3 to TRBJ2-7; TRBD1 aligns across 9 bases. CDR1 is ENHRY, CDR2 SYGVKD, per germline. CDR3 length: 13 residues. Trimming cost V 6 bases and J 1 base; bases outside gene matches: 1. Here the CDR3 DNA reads TGTGCCATCAGCGGACAGGGGTCCTACGAGCAGTACTTC. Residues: CAISGQGSYEQYF.

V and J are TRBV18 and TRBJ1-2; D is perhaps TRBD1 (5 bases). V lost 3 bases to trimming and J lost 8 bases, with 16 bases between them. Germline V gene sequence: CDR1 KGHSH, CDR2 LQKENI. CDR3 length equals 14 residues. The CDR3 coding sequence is TGTGCCAGCTCACCCGACCCGGGGGAAAGCGGCTACACCTTC. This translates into CASSPDPGESGYTF.

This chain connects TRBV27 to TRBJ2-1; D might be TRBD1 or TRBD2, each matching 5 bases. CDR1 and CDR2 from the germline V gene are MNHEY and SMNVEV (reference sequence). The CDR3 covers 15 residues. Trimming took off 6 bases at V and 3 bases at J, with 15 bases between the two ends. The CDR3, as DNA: TGTGCCAGCAGCTGGGGGAACAGCTTCTACAATGAGCAGTTCTTC. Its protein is CASSWGNSFYNEQFF.

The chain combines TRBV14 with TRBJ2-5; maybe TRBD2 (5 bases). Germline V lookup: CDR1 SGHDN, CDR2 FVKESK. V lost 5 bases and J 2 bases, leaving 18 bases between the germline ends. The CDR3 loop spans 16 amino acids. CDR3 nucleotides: TGTGCCAGCAGCGCCCGGGGTAGCGCTTTTCAAGAGACCCAGTACTTC. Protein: CASSARGSAFQETQYF.

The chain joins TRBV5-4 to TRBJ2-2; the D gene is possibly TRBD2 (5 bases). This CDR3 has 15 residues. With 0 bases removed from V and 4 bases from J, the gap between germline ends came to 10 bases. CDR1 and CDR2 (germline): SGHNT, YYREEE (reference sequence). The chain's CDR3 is CASSLGGRVTGELFF. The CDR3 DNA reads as TGTGCCAGCAGCTTGGGTGGGAGAGTCACCGGGGAGCTGTTTTTT. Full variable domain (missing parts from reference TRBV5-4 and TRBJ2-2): ETGVTQSPTHLIKTRGQQVTLRCSSQSGHNTVSWYQQALGQGPQFIFQYYREEENGRGNFPPRFSGLQFPNYSSELNVNALELDDSALYLCASSLGGRVTGELFFGEGSRLTVL.

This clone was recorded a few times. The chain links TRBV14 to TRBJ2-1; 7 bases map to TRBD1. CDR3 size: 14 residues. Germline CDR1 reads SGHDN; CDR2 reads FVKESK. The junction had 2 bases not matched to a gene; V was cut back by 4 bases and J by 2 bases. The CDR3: CASSRTGAYNEQFF. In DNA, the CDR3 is TGTGCCAGCAGCCGAACAGGGGCCTACAATGAGCAGTTCTTC.

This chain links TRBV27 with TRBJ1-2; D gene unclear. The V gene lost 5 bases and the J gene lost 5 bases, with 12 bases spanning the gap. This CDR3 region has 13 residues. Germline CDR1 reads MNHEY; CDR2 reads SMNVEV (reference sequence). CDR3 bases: TGTGCCAGCAGTCCTAGGGCCGGTTATGGCTACACCTTC. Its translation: CASSPRAGYGYTF.

As DNA, the CDR3 is TGTGCCAGCAGCCTGAGCGGGAGTGCCTACGAGCAGTACTTC. Amino acids: CASSLSGSAYEQYF. The J gene is TRBJ2-7, the V gene TRBV27; 8 bases are a match to TRBD2. Germline V gives CDR1 MNHEY, CDR2 SMNVEV (reference sequence). V shed 6 bases, J shed 2 bases, and the junction held 6 bases outside the gene matches. The CDR3 contains 14 residues.

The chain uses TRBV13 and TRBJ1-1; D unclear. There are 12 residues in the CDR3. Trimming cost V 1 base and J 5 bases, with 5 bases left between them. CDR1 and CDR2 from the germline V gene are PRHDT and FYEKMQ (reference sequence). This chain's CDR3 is CASSLEGTEAFF. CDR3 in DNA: TGTGCCAGCAGCTTAGAAGGAACTGAAGCTTTCTTT.

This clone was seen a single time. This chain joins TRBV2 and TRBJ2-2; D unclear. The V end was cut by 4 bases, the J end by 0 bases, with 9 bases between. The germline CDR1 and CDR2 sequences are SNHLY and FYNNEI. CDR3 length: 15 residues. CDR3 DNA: TGTGCCAGCAGTGCACTGAGAACGAACACCGGGGAGCTGTTTTTT. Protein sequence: CASSALRTNTGELFF. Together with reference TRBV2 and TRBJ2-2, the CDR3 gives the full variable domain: EPEVTQTPSHQVTQMGQEVILRCVPISNHLYFYWYRQILGQKVEFLVSFYNNEISEKSEIFDDQFSVERPDGSNFTLKIRSTKLEDSAMYFCASSALRTNTGELFFGEGSRLTVL.

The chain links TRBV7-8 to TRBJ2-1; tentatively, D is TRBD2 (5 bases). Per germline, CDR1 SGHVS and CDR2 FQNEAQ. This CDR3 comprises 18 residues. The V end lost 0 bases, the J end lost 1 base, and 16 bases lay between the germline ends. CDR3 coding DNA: TGTGCCAGCAGCTTAGCCTCTCGGATAGCGAGTTCCTACAATGAGCAGTTCTTC. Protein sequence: CASSLASRIASSYNEQFF.

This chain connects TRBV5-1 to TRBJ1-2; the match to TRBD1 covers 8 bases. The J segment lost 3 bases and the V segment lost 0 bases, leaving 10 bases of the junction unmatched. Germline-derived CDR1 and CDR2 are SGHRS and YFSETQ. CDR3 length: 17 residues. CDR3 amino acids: CASSLESGRGQDYGYTF. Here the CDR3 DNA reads TGCGCCAGCAGCTTGGAATCGGGTCGGGGACAGGACTATGGCTACACCTTC.

In DNA, the CDR3 is TGCGCCAGCAGCTTGGCTCGGTCTAGCGAAACGTCCCAGGAGCTGTTTTTT. It translates to CASSLARSSETSQELFF. J is TRBJ2-2 and V is TRBV5-1, with TRBD2 as a possible D gene (6 bases). The germline V gene has CDR1 SGHRS and CDR2 YFSETQ. The CDR3 runs 17 residues. Deletions cut 0 bases from V and 10 bases from J, with 22 bases between. The complete variable domain, with remaining parts taken from reference TRBV5-1 and TRBJ2-2, reads KAGVTQTPRYLIKTRGQQVTLSCSPISGHRSVSWYQQTPGQGLQFLFEYFSETQRNKGNFPGRFSGRQFSNSRSEMNVSTLELGDSALYLCASSLARSSETSQELFFGEGSRLTVL.